The rows below give T cell receptor beta chains drawn from one sample of a study of T-cell reconstitution after alpha-beta-depleted transplantation in children. Each CDR3 protein is one row after TCRdb ran MiXCR on the PCR reads. This sample has a few hundred thousand distinct CDR3 sequences, with 25% found just once. Sample: PBMCs, taken before TCRalphabeta/CD19-depleted stem cell transplant. The origin of the receptors is a girl aged 2 to 9 with Fanconi anemia, due to receive a stem cell transplant. Both conserved end residues are part of each CDR3. The order of the fields is CDR3 DNA, CDR3 protein, J gene, D gene, V gene, clone size. The D gene is left open where the match is weak. Expanded clones get a size class; other rows say once, few or many, or leave the size out.

CDR3 DNA: TGTGCCAGCAGAAGCGCGGGGGTCTCCTACGAGCAGTACTTC
CDR3 protein: CASRSAGVSYEQYF
J gene: TRBJ2-7
D gene: TRBD2
V gene: TRBV25-1
clone size: .

CDR3 DNA: TGCAGTGCTCAAGGGTCGGGACAGGGGGCTGGCACTGAAGCTTTCTTT
CDR3 protein: CSAQGSGQGAGTEAFF
J gene: TRBJ1-1
D gene: TRBD1
V gene: TRBV20-1
clone size: few

CDR3 DNA: TGCAGCGTTGACGCGGGACACTCCTCCTACGAGCAGTACTTC
CDR3 protein: CSVDAGHSSYEQYF
J gene: TRBJ2-7
D gene: .
V gene: TRBV29-1
clone size: .

CDR3 DNA: TGTGCCAGCAGCGTAGTGTCAGATACGCAGTATTTT
CDR3 protein: CASSVVSDTQYF
J gene: TRBJ2-3
D gene: .
V gene: TRBV9
clone size: many

CDR3 DNA: TGTGCCAGCAGTTACACGATGGGTGGCTACGAGCAGTACTTC
CDR3 protein: CASSYTMGGYEQYF
J gene: TRBJ2-7
D gene: .
V gene: TRBV6-2/TRBV6-3
clone size: .

CDR3 DNA: TGTGCCAGCTCACCATCAAGAGCCAATGAGCAGTTCTTC
CDR3 protein: CASSPSRANEQFF
J gene: TRBJ2-1
D gene: .
V gene: TRBV18
clone size: few

CDR3 DNA: TGTGCCACCAGTGACTCGAGCGGGGGCTCCTACAATGAGCAGTTCTTC
CDR3 protein: CATSDSSGGSYNEQFF
J gene: TRBJ2-1
D gene: TRBD2
V gene: TRBV24-1
clone size: many

CDR3 DNA: TGCAGTGCTACACGTTCAGGGAGCAATGAAAAACTGTTTTTT
CDR3 protein: CSATRSGSNEKLFF
J gene: TRBJ1-4
D gene: .
V gene: TRBV20-1
clone size: .

CDR3 DNA: TGTGCCAGCAGTTACGGCAATGCGGTTGGGACAGGGCTCACAGATACGCAGTATTTT
CDR3 protein: CASSYGNAVGTGLTDTQYF
J gene: TRBJ2-3
D gene: TRBD1
V gene: TRBV7-2
clone size: .

CDR3 DNA: TGTGCCAGCAGTTTAGGTACGGTCAGCTCCTATAATTCACCCCTCCACTTT
CDR3 protein: CASSLGTVSSYNSPLHF
J gene: TRBJ1-6
D gene: .
V gene: TRBV28
clone size: .

CDR3 DNA: TGTGCCAGCAGTTGGGGACCGGGCGGGGAGCTGTTTTTT
CDR3 protein: CASSWGPGGELFF
J gene: TRBJ2-2
D gene: .
V gene: TRBV12-3/TRBV12-4
clone size: few

CDR3 DNA: TGTGCCAGCAGCCCAGGGACAGCCACTGAAGCTTTCTTT
CDR3 protein: CASSPGTATEAFF
J gene: TRBJ1-1
D gene: TRBD1
V gene: TRBV7-9
clone size: .

CDR3 DNA: TGTGCCAGCAGTCCCTCCGGGACTAGCGGGGGGGATTCTAGCACAGATACGCAGTATTTT
CDR3 protein: CASSPSGTSGGDSSTDTQYF
J gene: TRBJ2-3
D gene: TRBD2
V gene: TRBV27
clone size: .

CDR3 DNA: TGTGCCAGCAAAGCCCCCTATCGGGGGACAGGGGATTCTAAAGCCTACGAGCAGTACTTC
CDR3 protein: CASKAPYRGTGDSKAYEQYF
J gene: TRBJ2-7
D gene: TRBD1
V gene: TRBV28
clone size: .

CDR3 DNA: TGCAGTTCAAGAGGGGACTACTCCTACGAGCAGTACTTC
CDR3 protein: CSSRGDYSYEQYF
J gene: TRBJ2-7
D gene: TRBD2
V gene: TRBV20-1
clone size: .

CDR3 DNA: TGTGCCAGCTCAGGCGACAGAAGCAATCAGCCCCAGCATTTT
CDR3 protein: CASSGDRSNQPQHF
J gene: TRBJ1-5
D gene: .
V gene: TRBV18
clone size: .

CDR3 DNA: TGCAGCGTAGTACTCTCCTACGAGCAGTACTTC
CDR3 protein: CSVVLSYEQYF
J gene: TRBJ2-7
D gene: .
V gene: TRBV29-1
clone size: many

CDR3 DNA: TGTGCCAGCAGGGACAACCTGAACACCGGGGAGCTGTTTTTT
CDR3 protein: CASRDNLNTGELFF
J gene: TRBJ2-2
D gene: .
V gene: TRBV19
clone size: .

CDR3 DNA: TGTGCCAGCAGCTTGCCGGGATGGGGCACAGATACGCAGTATTTT
CDR3 protein: CASSLPGWGTDTQYF
J gene: TRBJ2-3
D gene: .
V gene: TRBV5-6
clone size: .

CDR3 DNA: TGTGCCAGCAGCCTCGGGACAGGGTGGTTCTACGAGCAGTACTTC
CDR3 protein: CASSLGTGWFYEQYF
J gene: TRBJ2-7
D gene: .
V gene: TRBV21-1
clone size: .

CDR3 DNA: TGCAGTGCTACCCTGGGGCGGGGGAACACAGATACGCAGTATTTT
CDR3 protein: CSATLGRGNTDTQYF
J gene: TRBJ2-3
D gene: TRBD2
V gene: TRBV20-1
clone size: few

CDR3 DNA: TGCAGCGTTAATACGGGACGCTCCTACGAGCAGTACTTC
CDR3 protein: CSVNTGRSYEQYF
J gene: TRBJ2-7
D gene: .
V gene: TRBV29-1
clone size: many

CDR3 DNA: TGTGCCAGCAGTCCGTCTGGGCAAAACACCGGGGAGCTGTTTTTT
CDR3 protein: CASSPSGQNTGELFF
J gene: TRBJ2-2
D gene: .
V gene: TRBV6-1
clone size: .

CDR3 DNA: TGCAGTGCTAGTAGACTAGCTACAGATACGCAGTATTTT
CDR3 protein: CSASRLATDTQYF
J gene: TRBJ2-3
D gene: TRBD2
V gene: TRBV20-1
clone size: .

CDR3 DNA: TGTGCCAGCAGTCTAAGAGGGACCAATTACGAGCAGTACTTC
CDR3 protein: CASSLRGTNYEQYF
J gene: TRBJ2-7
D gene: .
V gene: TRBV7-6
clone size: many

CDR3 DNA: TGTGCCAGCATTGGGGGGGCCCCTGGCTACGAGCAGTACTTC
CDR3 protein: CASIGGAPGYEQYF
J gene: TRBJ2-7
D gene: .
V gene: TRBV28
clone size: .

CDR3 DNA: TGCAGCGTTGAAGGATTGGGCGGGAGGTACAATGAGCAGTTCTTC
CDR3 protein: CSVEGLGGRYNEQFF
J gene: TRBJ2-1
D gene: TRBD2
V gene: TRBV29-1
clone size: few

CDR3 DNA: TGTGCCACCAGCAGAGATCCCCCGGGTGGGCTAGCGGGGCAAGAGACCCAGTACTTC
CDR3 protein: CATSRDPPGGLAGQETQYF
J gene: TRBJ2-5
D gene: TRBD2
V gene: TRBV15
clone size: many

CDR3 DNA: TGCGCCAGCAGTGAGCGGACAGAGAACACTGAAGCTTTCTTT
CDR3 protein: CASSERTENTEAFF
J gene: TRBJ1-1
D gene: .
V gene: TRBV10-1
clone size: .

CDR3 DNA: TGTGCCAGCAGTATTGTATTGGGCAGCCAAGAGACCCAGTACTTC
CDR3 protein: CASSIVLGSQETQYF
J gene: TRBJ2-5
D gene: .
V gene: TRBV25-1
clone size: many

CDR3 DNA: TGTGCCAGCAGACAAACAGGGTCAAATGAGCAGTTCTTC
CDR3 protein: CASRQTGSNEQFF
J gene: TRBJ2-1
D gene: .
V gene: TRBV7-2
clone size: .

CDR3 DNA: TGCAGTACCCTAGCTGTGTACACAGATACGCAGTATTTT
CDR3 protein: CSTLAVYTDTQYF
J gene: TRBJ2-3
D gene: .
V gene: TRBV20-1
clone size: many

CDR3 DNA: TGCAGCGTTCGACTAGCGGACTACAATGAGCAGTTCTTC
CDR3 protein: CSVRLADYNEQFF
J gene: TRBJ2-1
D gene: TRBD2
V gene: TRBV29-1
clone size: many

CDR3 DNA: TGTGCCAGCAGCTTAGTGCCAGGGGAAGGCTACACCTTC
CDR3 protein: CASSLVPGEGYTF
J gene: TRBJ1-2
D gene: .
V gene: TRBV7-2
clone size: few

CDR3 DNA: TGCAGTCCTGGCCGTGCTAGAGACACAGATACGCAGTATTTT
CDR3 protein: CSPGRARDTDTQYF
J gene: TRBJ2-3
D gene: .
V gene: TRBV20-1
clone size: many

CDR3 DNA: TGTGCCAGCAGTGACGGGACCACTACGTACAATGAGCAGTTCTTC
CDR3 protein: CASSDGTTTYNEQFF
J gene: TRBJ2-1
D gene: .
V gene: TRBV25-1
clone size: .

CDR3 DNA: TGCAGTGCTAGTCCCACCGGAGGACTAGCCTTCAATGAGCAGTTCTTC
CDR3 protein: CSASPTGGLAFNEQFF
J gene: TRBJ2-1
D gene: TRBD2
V gene: TRBV20-1
clone size: many

CDR3 DNA: TGCAGTGTGGGGGACACATACCTCACAGATACGCAGTATTTT
CDR3 protein: CSVGDTYLTDTQYF
J gene: TRBJ2-3
D gene: .
V gene: TRBV20-1
clone size: few

CDR3 DNA: TGTGCCAGCAGTTTAGTAGCGGGGGGTAAACATATGTATTTT
CDR3 protein: CASSLVAGGKHMYF
J gene: TRBJ2-3
D gene: TRBD2
V gene: TRBV27
clone size: .